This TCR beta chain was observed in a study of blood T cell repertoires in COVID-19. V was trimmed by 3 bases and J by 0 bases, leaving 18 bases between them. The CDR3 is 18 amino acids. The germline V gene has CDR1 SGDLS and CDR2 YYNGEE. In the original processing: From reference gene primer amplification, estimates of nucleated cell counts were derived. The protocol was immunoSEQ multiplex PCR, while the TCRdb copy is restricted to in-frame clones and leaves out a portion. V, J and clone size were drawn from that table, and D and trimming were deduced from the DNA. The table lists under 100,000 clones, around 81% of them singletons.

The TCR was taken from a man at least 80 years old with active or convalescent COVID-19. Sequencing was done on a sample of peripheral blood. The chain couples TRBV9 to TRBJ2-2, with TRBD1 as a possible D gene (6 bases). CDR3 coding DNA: TGTGCCAGCAGCGATCAATCCGGGACAACCACGAACACCGGGGAGCTGTTTTTT. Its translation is CASSDQSGTTTNTGELFF.